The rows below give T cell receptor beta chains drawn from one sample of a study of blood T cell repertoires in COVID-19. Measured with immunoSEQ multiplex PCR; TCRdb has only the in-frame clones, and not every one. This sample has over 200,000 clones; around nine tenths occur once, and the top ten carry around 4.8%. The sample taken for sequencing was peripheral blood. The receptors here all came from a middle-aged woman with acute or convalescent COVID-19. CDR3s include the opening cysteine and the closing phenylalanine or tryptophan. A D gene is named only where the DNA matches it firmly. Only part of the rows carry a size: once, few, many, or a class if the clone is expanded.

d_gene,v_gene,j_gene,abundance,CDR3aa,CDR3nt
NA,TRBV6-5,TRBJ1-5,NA,CASSPNTNQPQHF,TGTGCCAGCAGTCCAAACACCAATCAGCCCCAGCATTTT
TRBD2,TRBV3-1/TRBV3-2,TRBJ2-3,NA,CASSLLAGSTDTQYF,TGTGCCAGCAGCCTGTTAGCGGGGAGCACAGATACGCAGTATTTT
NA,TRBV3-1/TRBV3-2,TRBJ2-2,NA,CASSAVAGELFF,TGTGCCAGCAGCGCAGTTGCCGGGGAGCTGTTTTTT
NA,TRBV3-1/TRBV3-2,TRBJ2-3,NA,CASSPGPRGGGGTDTQYF,TGTGCCAGCAGCCCCGGCCCAAGAGGTGGAGGCGGCACAGATACGCAGTATTTT
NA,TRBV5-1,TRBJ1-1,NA,CASSLSGSGVDEAFF,TGCGCCAGCAGCTTGAGCGGTTCAGGGGTTGATGAAGCTTTCTTT
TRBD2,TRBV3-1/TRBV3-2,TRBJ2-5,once,CASIAGRGETQYF,TGTGCCAGCATAGCGGGGCGGGGAGAGACCCAGTACTTC
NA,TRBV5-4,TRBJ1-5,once,CASSLAGVHQPQHF,TGTGCCAGCAGCTTGGCGGGGGTTCATCAGCCCCAGCATTTT
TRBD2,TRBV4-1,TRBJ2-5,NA,CASSQASGGLQETQYF,TGCGCCAGCAGCCAAGCTAGCGGGGGCCTGCAAGAGACCCAGTACTTC
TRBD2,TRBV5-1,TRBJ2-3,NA,CASSRTPGGGADTQYF,TGCGCCAGCAGCCGGACCCCCGGGGGGGGAGCAGATACGCAGTATTTT
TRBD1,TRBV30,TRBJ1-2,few,CAWSTLDRGPLYGYTF,TGTGCCTGGAGCACCCTCGACAGGGGGCCTCTCTATGGCTACACCTTC
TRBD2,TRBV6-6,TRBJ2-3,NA,CASSPGLAGYSTDTQYF,TGTGCCAGCAGTCCCGGACTAGCGGGGTATAGCACAGATACGCAGTATTTT
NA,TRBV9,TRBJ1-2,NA,CASSGTRTGNPIGYTF,TGTGCCAGCAGCGGGACTAGAACAGGGAACCCTATTGGCTACACCTTC
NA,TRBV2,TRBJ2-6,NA,CASSVQGSPGANVLTF,TGTGCCAGCAGTGTACAGGGCTCCCCTGGGGCCAACGTCCTGACTTTC
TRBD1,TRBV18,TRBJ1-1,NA,CASSLRGQEYNTEAFF,TGTGCCAGCTCACTAAGGGGACAGGAGTACAATACTGAAGCTTTCTTT
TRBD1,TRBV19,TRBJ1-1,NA,CASSIGTGQRETEAFF,TGTGCCAGTAGTATCGGGACAGGGCAAAGGGAGACTGAAGCTTTCTTT
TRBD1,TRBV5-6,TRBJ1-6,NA,CASSSGTGATTNSPLHF,TGTGCCAGCAGCTCCGGGACAGGGGCCACTACCAATTCACCCCTCCACTTT
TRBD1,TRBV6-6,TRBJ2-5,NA,CASSPGTGVETQYF,TGTGCCAGCAGTCCCGGGACAGGGGTTGAGACCCAGTACTTC
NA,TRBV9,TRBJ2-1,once,CASGIGGGLGNEQFF,TGTGCCAGCGGCATCGGCGGGGGCCTTGGGAATGAGCAGTTCTTC
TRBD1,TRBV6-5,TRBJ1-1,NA,CASSYQGGNTEAFF,TGTGCCAGCAGTTACCAGGGGGGGAACACTGAAGCTTTCTTT
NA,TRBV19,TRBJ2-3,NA,CASSYLGVRGTDTQYF,TGTGCCAGTAGCTACCTCGGAGTCCGTGGCACAGATACGCAGTATTTT
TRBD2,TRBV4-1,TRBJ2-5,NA,CASSQDGLAGKETQYF,TGCGCCAGCAGCCAAGATGGACTAGCGGGGAAAGAGACCCAGTACTTC
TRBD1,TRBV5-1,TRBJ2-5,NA,CASSLGTGGMTETQYF,TGCGCCAGCAGCTTGGGGACAGGGGGTATGACGGAGACCCAGTACTTC
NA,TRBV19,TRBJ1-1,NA,CATWMGTTPSEAFF,TGTGCCACGTGGATGGGGACAACACCGTCTGAAGCTTTCTTT
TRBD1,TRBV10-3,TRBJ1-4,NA,CAISEMGQKKLFF,TGTGCCATCAGTGAGATGGGACAGAAAAAACTGTTTTTT
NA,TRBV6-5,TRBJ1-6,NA,CASTSGSSNSPLHF,TGTGCCAGCACTTCCGGGTCGTCAAATTCACCCCTCCACTTT
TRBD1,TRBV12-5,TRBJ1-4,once,CASGPGQVPNEKLFF,TGTGCTAGTGGTCCCGGACAGGTCCCTAATGAAAAACTGTTTTTT
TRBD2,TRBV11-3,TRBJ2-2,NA,CASSLDRGGGSTGELFF,TGTGCCAGCAGCTTAGATCGTGGCGGGGGGAGCACCGGGGAGCTGTTTTTT
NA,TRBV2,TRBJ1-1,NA,CACKLGAEAFF,TGTGCCTGCAAGCTCGGGGCTGAAGCTTTCTTT
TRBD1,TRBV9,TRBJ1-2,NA,CASSVGDRGIYGYTF,TGTGCCAGCAGCGTCGGGGACAGGGGTATCTATGGCTACACCTTC
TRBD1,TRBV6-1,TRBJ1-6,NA,CASSEASDRASPLHF,TGTGCCAGCAGTGAAGCGTCTGACAGGGCCTCACCCCTCCACTTT
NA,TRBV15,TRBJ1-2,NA,CATSREEGRSYTF,TGTGCCACCAGCAGAGAGGAGGGCCGGAGCTACACCTTC
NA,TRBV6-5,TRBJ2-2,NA,CASSYSGGWNTGELFF,TGTGCCAGCAGTTACTCAGGGGGTTGGAACACCGGGGAGCTGTTTTTT
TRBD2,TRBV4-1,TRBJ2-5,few,CASSQGRVGQETQYF,TGCGCCAGCAGCCAGGGGAGGGTGGGCCAAGAGACCCAGTACTTC
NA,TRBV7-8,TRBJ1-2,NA,CASSSRAQNYGYTF,TGTGCCAGCAGCTCCAGGGCGCAGAACTATGGCTACACCTTC
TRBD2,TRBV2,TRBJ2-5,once,CASRPGGGIEETQYF,TGTGCCAGCAGACCCGGCGGGGGTATTGAAGAGACCCAGTACTTC
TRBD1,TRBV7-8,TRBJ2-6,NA,CASSYPRTGTNSGANVLTF,TGTGCCAGCAGTTACCCTCGGACAGGTACCAACTCTGGGGCCAACGTCCTGACTTTC
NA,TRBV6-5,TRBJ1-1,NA,CASRPGGRTEAFF,TGTGCCAGCAGGCCCGGGGGGAGGACTGAAGCTTTCTTT
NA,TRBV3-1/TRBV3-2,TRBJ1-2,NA,CASSQSPNYGYTF,TGTGCCAGCAGCCAGTCTCCGAACTATGGCTACACCTTC
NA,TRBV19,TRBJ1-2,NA,CASSIARRQVYGYTF,TGTGCCAGTAGTATAGCCCGGAGGCAGGTCTATGGCTACACCTTC
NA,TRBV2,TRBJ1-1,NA,CASSEALGQQAFF,TGTGCCAGCAGTGAAGCGCTAGGCCAACAAGCTTTCTTT
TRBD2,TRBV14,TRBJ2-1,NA,CASSPTSGPNEQFF,TGTGCCAGCAGCCCCACTAGCGGGCCGAATGAGCAGTTCTTC
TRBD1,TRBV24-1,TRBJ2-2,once,CAAGSQGANTGELFF,TGTGCCGCCGGATCACAGGGGGCGAACACCGGGGAGCTGTTTTTT
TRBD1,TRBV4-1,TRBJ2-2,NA,CASSSQGDNTGELFF,TGCGCCAGCAGCTCACAGGGGGACAACACCGGGGAGCTGTTTTTT
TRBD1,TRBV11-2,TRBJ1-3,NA,CASRTSRGRLAGNTIYF,TGTGCCAGCAGAACATCCAGGGGGAGGTTGGCTGGAAACACCATATATTTT
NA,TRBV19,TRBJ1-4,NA,CASSIEARGMEKLFF,TGTGCCAGTAGTATAGAGGCCCGGGGGATGGAAAAACTGTTTTTT
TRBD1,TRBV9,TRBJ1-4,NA,CASSVQGESNEKLFF,TGTGCCAGCAGCGTACAGGGGGAGAGTAATGAAAAACTGTTTTTT
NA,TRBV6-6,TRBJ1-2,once,CASSYSRARSNYGYTF,TGTGCCAGCAGTTACTCGAGGGCCCGCTCTAACTATGGCTACACCTTC
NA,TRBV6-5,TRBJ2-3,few,CASSFRGDTQYF,TGTGCCAGCAGTTTCCGGGGGGATACGCAGTATTTT
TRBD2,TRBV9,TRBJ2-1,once,CASSRSRRGGLNEQFF,TGTGCCAGCAGCCGTAGTAGGCGGGGGGGCCTAAATGAGCAGTTCTTC
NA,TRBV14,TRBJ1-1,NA,CASSQGPGRMNTEAFF,TGTGCCAGCAGCCAAGGTCCAGGCCGAATGAACACTGAAGCTTTCTTT
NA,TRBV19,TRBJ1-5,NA,CASSAMTEFNQPQHF,TGTGCCAGTAGTGCGATGACAGAGTTCAATCAGCCCCAGCATTTT